This T cell receptor beta chain was observed in a study of T cell responses to AZD1222 COVID-19 vaccine. Overall study findings and caveats: Only a handful of AZD1222 recipients, about six in all, had baseline seropositivity. Clonal diversity may have been underestimated in mostly white British donors. Scientists sampled the repertoires only once the peak T cell response had passed.

The repertoire was sequenced with immunoSEQ multiplex PCR; TCRdb's copy has only in-frame clones and lacks some. The table shows 120,000 or so clones, with about 87% occurring only once. Deletions cut 0 bases from V and 4 bases from J, with 4 bases between. This CDR3 contains 12 residues. CDR1 and CDR2 (germline): SGHDT, YYEEEE. To note about this clone: What it binds is not known.

This chain links TRBV5-6 with TRBJ2-5; no clear D gene. The sequence came from an adult in good health. The sample here was peripheral blood, taken on day 0 of AZD1222 vaccination. CDR3 DNA sequence: TGTGCCAGCAGCTTGGCTAGAGAGACCCAGTACTTC. Protein product: CASSLARETQYF.